This TCR beta chain comes out of a study of T-cell memory formation after mild COVID-19. MiXCR, applied by TCRdb to the 5' RACE reads, yields one record per CDR3 protein. The sample has about half a million distinct CDR3 sequences, 18% seen once. Germline trimming cut 3 bases from V and 6 bases from J; bases unmatched to any gene: 5. This CDR3 spans 14 amino acids. Germline CDR1 and CDR2: SGHRS and YFSETQ. This clonotype was counted between two and nine times. The sample comprised PBMCs or a T cell subset sorted from them (not recorded which). The receptor was derived from an adult woman who had mild COVID-19 (a few samples of this study predate the infection). Cell type and time point are not known. The rearrangement uses TRBV5-1 and TRBJ2-3; 9 bases are shared with TRBD1. CDR3 coding DNA: TGCGCCAGCAGCTCAAACAGGGGGCGCGATACGCAGTATTTT. Its protein product is CASSSNRGRDTQYF.